This TCR beta chain stems from a study of CXCR3-negative and CXCR3-positive naive CD8 T cells. About the study: Each library held about 1.5 +/- 0.3 million TRB reads, 120 million to 150 million in total.

Study-wide results and caveats: Within a donor, both naive subsets shared TRBV-TRBJ usage, unlike memory cells.

Naive cells were sorted as CD45RO-, CCR7+, CD27+ and CD95-. TRB cDNA libraries were made by UMI-labeled 5' RACE. From its re-call of the 5' RACE reads, TCRdb lists each CDR3 protein once, without DNA. The listing contains around 3,500 distinct CDR3 sequences. The CDR3 spans 12 residues. Notes on this clonotype: The antigen remains unidentified.

The TCR originated in a human donor in good health. Some clones in this sample may be carry-over from other donors' samples. Sequenced material: naive CXCR3- CD8+ T cells from blood. Indicated subset: CD45RO-CCR7+CD27+CD95- naive CD8+ T cells lacking CXCR3 (TNR3-). The chain has TRBV12-3 or TRBV12-4 and TRBJ2-3. The CDR3 loop is CASSFGSNTQYF.